This T cell receptor beta chain was identified during a study of blood T cells in healthy people across ages. General study results and limits: Per million T cells, TCR beta diversity dropped roughly linearly as age increased.

A second roughly 6 to 11 cycle PCR used barcoded and J-beta primers. TCRdb itself ran the 5' RACE reads through MiXCR, one entry per CDR3 protein. The sample includes about 650,000 distinct CDR3 sequences, around 52% of them seen just once. This clonotype was counted at least ten times. No antigen is known for it. Sequenced material: blood. This TCR came from a woman of 80 years or more in good health.

CDR3 nucleotides: TGTGCCAGCAGCTTCCGACTAGCTGTCACAGAGACCCAGTACTTC. It yields the protein CASSFRLAVTETQYF. The gene calls are TRBV12-3 or TRBV12-4 and TRBJ2-5, with 7 bases lining up with TRBD2. The trim removed 6 bases at V and 4 bases at J, leaving 11 bases unmatched. This CDR3 region has 15 residues.